The sequence of this TCR beta chain was determined in a study of early T cells in non-severe SARS-CoV-2 infection. Background on the study: Chains were unpaired, as sequencing was done on bulk RNA from unsorted whole blood.

Regarding this clonotype: Its antigen is not known.

Study-level points and caveats: Lookups in VDJdb leaned toward anti-spike CD8 responses and missed private and CD4 specificities.

cDNA molecules, individually, were tagged with unique molecular identifiers. TCRdb ran MiXCR on the 5' RACE reads and lists one entry per CDR3 protein. Of 56,000 or so distinct CDR3 sequences in the sample, about 15% were seen once. The CDR3 totals 14 residues. Germline V gene data show CDR1 as SGHAT and CDR2 as FQNNGV. The V gene lost 4 bases and the J gene lost 7 bases, with 16 bases spanning the gap. The chain combines TRBV11-2 with TRBJ1-1; D is perhaps TRBD1 (5 bases). This specimen was whole blood, taken at baseline. The clonotype comes from an adult who was a healthcare worker with PCR-confirmed SARS-CoV-2 infection or an uninfected control (not recorded which). In DNA form, the CDR3 reads TGTGCCAGCAGCTCCAGTGGGGACGCACTTGAAGCTTTCTTT. This translates into CASSSSGDALEAFF.